In this sample, the clone carrying this TCR beta chain turned up once. The data derive from a study of CD4 T cells in relation to SARS-CoV-2 and coronaviruses. TCRdb keeps only in-frame clones here, not all; method: immunoSEQ multiplex PCR. Among just under 65,000 clones listed, 94% were seen once. V lost 0 bases and J lost 1; bases outside the gene matches: 10. Per the germline V gene, CDR1 is GTSNPN and CDR2 is SVGIG (reference sequence). The CDR3 runs 17 residues. Unexposed donor CD4+ T cells date from about 2011-2018, before the COVID-19 pandemic. Source material: naive CD4+ T cells from PBMCs. Documented subset: naive CD4+ T cells isolated by negative enrichment. The clonotype originates from a human donor in good health. V usage is TRBV30 and J usage is TRBJ2-7; 9 bases match TRBD2. CDR3 amino acids: CAWSVAGTSRTSYEQYF. CDR3 in DNA: TGTGCCTGGAGTGTAGCGGGGACTAGCAGGACGTCCTACGAGCAGTACTTC.